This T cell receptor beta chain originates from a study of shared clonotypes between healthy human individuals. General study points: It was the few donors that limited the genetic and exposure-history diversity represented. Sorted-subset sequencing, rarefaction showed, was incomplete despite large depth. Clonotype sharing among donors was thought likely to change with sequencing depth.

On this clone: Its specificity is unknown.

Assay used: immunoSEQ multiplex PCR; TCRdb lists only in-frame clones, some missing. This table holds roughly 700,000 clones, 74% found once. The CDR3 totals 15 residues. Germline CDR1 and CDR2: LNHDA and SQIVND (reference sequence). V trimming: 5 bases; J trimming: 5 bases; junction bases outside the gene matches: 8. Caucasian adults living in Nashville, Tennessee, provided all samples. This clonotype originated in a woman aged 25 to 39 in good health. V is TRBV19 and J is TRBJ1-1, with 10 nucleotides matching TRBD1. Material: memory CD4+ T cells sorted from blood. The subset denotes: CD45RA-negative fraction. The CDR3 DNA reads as TGTGCCAGTAGTTCCTGGGACAGGGGTAATACTGAAGCTTTCTTT. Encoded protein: CASSSWDRGNTEAFF.